A selection of T cell receptor beta chains follows, all from one sample in a study of T cell repertoires in cytomegalovirus infection. These TCRs' antigens remain unknown. Via MiXCR, TCRdb re-called the reads, giving one row per CDR3 protein. The sample carries approximately 56,000 distinct CDR3 sequences, around a fifth recorded once. The material sequenced was CD8+ T cells from cultured PBMCs, taken from culture after CMV antigen stimulation. These receptors originate from a human donor in good health (CMV status not recorded). Some clones in this sample may be carry-over from other donors' samples. CDR3s include the opening cysteine and the closing phenylalanine or tryptophan. D genes are given only for firm matches. Clone size appears in some rows only: once, few, many, or a class for an expanded clone.

v_call	j_call	clone_size	d_call	cdr3_aa	cdr3_nt
TRBV19	TRBJ1-2	NA	NA	CASSIDQRTNYGYTF	TGTGCCAGTAGTATAGACCAAAGAACTAACTATGGCTACACCTTC
TRBV7-8	TRBJ2-5	few	NA	CASSLESQETQYF	TGTGCCAGCAGCCTCGAGAGCCAAGAGACCCAGTACTTC
TRBV4-1	TRBJ1-1	many	NA	CASSQDQGSMNTEAFF	TGCGCCAGCAGCCAAGATCAAGGCAGCATGAACACTGAAGCTTTCTTT
TRBV7-2	TRBJ1-2	few	NA	CASSLASQHRIYGYTF	TGTGCCAGCAGCTTAGCGTCCCAGCATAGAATCTATGGCTACACCTTC
TRBV7-6	TRBJ2-1	few	NA	CASSHARDNSRAPNEQFF	TGTGCCAGCAGCCACGCTCGGGACAACTCGCGGGCCCCCAATGAGCAGTTCTTC
TRBV7-9	TRBJ2-7	few	NA	CASSGRDYEQYF	TGTGCCAGCAGCGGCAGAGACTACGAGCAGTACTTC
TRBV20-1	TRBJ2-3	NA	NA	CSGRPELARDTQYF	TGCAGTGGTAGGCCGGAGCTAGCCAGGGATACGCAGTATTTT
TRBV11-3	TRBJ1-1	NA	NA	CASSSGRRGIDTEAFF	TGTGCCAGCAGCTCCGGTCGGCGAGGGATCGACACTGAAGCTTTCTTT
TRBV7-9	TRBJ1-5	many	NA	CASSPPGANQPQHF	TGTGCCAGCAGCCCCCCGGGAGCCAATCAGCCCCAGCATTTT
TRBV7-9	TRBJ1-2	NA	NA	CASSLRGIYTF	TGTGCCAGCAGCTTAAGGGGGATCTACACCTTC
TRBV7-2	TRBJ2-5	few	NA	CASSLRSGTPGETQYF	TGTGCCAGCAGCTTACGATCCGGGACTCCTGGGGAGACCCAGTACTTC
TRBV20-1	TRBJ1-2	NA	NA	CSASKGGQGYTF	TGCAGTGCTAGCAAGGGGGGCCAAGGCTACACCTTC
TRBV10-3	TRBJ2-3	NA	NA	CAISQGTARDFTDTQYF	TGTGCCATCAGTCAGGGGACGGCGAGGGACTTCACAGATACGCAGTATTTT
TRBV7-2	TRBJ1-1	NA	NA	CASSPMAGNTEAFF	TGTGCCAGCAGCCCCATGGCGGGGAACACTGAAGCTTTCTTT
TRBV5-1	TRBJ2-7	NA	NA	CASSSAGPQRAQYF	TGCGCCAGCAGCTCCGCGGGACCCCAAAGGGCGCAGTACTTC
TRBV6-5	TRBJ1-3	NA	TRBD1	CASSMGQGIAIYF	TGTGCCAGCAGTATGGGACAGGGGATCGCCATATATTTT
TRBV12-5	TRBJ1-3	few	NA	CASGLTGSGNTIYF	TGTGCTAGTGGTTTGACGGGTTCTGGAAACACCATATATTTT
TRBV2	TRBJ1-5	few	NA	CASSGQGQNNQPQHF	TGTGCCAGCAGTGGCCAAGGACAAAACAATCAGCCCCAGCATTTT
TRBV7-8	TRBJ1-1	NA	NA	CASSKSGGEAFF	TGTGCCAGCAGCAAGTCAGGAGGTGAAGCTTTCTTT
TRBV9	TRBJ2-7	NA	TRBD1	CASSVRDRSYEQYF	TGTGCCAGCAGCGTCCGGGACAGGAGCTACGAGCAGTACTTC
TRBV7-2	TRBJ1-1	many	TRBD1	CASSLDFGTGFFLNTEAFF	TGTGCCAGCAGCTTAGACTTTGGGACAGGGTTTTTTTTGAACACTGAAGCTTTCTTT
TRBV6-1	TRBJ1-3	few	NA	CASSHYGNTIYF	TGTGCCAGCAGCCACTACGGAAACACCATATATTTT
TRBV9	TRBJ1-1	NA	NA	CASSVGAGSGEAFF	TGTGCCAGCAGCGTAGGAGCGGGGAGCGGAGAAGCTTTCTTT
TRBV7-9	TRBJ2-5	few	NA	CASSLGGRETQYF	TGTGCCAGCAGCTTAGGGGGGAGAGAGACCCAGTACTTC
TRBV11-2	TRBJ2-1	NA	TRBD2	CASSLPTGGNEQFF	TGTGCCAGCAGCCTGCCGACGGGGGGCAATGAGCAGTTCTTC
TRBV6-6	TRBJ1-5	NA	TRBD1	CASTLRDRAFVNQPQHF	TGTGCCAGCACCCTCCGGGACAGGGCTTTTGTCAATCAGCCCCAGCATTTT
TRBV7-6	TRBJ2-5	NA	NA	CASSLGQSASRTQYF	TGTGCCAGCAGCTTAGGTCAGTCGGCTTCGAGGACCCAGTACTTC
TRBV11-2	TRBJ2-1	NA	NA	CASSLSSEQFF	TGTGCCAGCAGCTTATCTTCTGAGCAGTTCTTC
TRBV6-2/TRBV6-3	TRBJ1-2	NA	NA	CASSYSWADNGGYTF	TGTGCCAGCAGTTACTCTTGGGCGGATAATGGAGGCTACACCTTC
TRBV12-3/TRBV12-4	TRBJ2-5	few	TRBD1	CASSPRDSNGETQYF	TGTGCCAGCAGTCCCCGGGACAGCAATGGGGAGACCCAGTACTTC
TRBV20-1	TRBJ1-3	NA	NA	CSARGDQLKSSGNTIYF	TGCAGTGCTAGAGGCGACCAGCTGAAATCCTCTGGAAACACCATATATTTT
TRBV7-9	TRBJ2-1	many	NA	CASSSYENSYNEQFF	TGTGCCAGCAGCTCATATGAGAACTCCTACAATGAGCAGTTCTTC
TRBV4-1	TRBJ2-5	few	TRBD2	CASSPAGQETQYF	TGCGCCAGCAGCCCAGCGGGGCAAGAGACCCAGTACTTC
TRBV7-2	TRBJ1-2	once	NA	CASSLKAPDYGYTF	TGTGCCAGCAGCTTAAAGGCCCCCGACTATGGCTACACCTTC
TRBV7-9	TRBJ2-3	NA	TRBD1	CASRGQGRDDTQYF	TGTGCCAGCAGGGGACAGGGGAGGGATGATACGCAGTATTTT
TRBV2	TRBJ1-2	NA	TRBD1	CASSVDRGANYGYTF	TGTGCCAGCAGTGTCGACAGGGGAGCTAACTATGGCTACACCTTC
TRBV4-3	TRBJ1-1	few	NA	CASSPADSMNTEAFF	TGCGCCAGCAGCCCGGCTGACAGCATGAACACTGAAGCTTTCTTT
TRBV7-7	TRBJ1-6	NA	NA	CASSLEPGSNSPLHF	TGTGCCAGCAGCTTAGAACCAGGGTCTAATTCACCCCTCCACTTT
TRBV12-3/TRBV12-4	TRBJ2-7	once	NA	CASNLGGTGNYEQYF	TGTGCCAGCAACCTAGGGGGGACTGGTAACTACGAGCAGTACTTC
TRBV7-6	TRBJ1-5	NA	NA	CASSLNWGNQPQHF	TGTGCCAGCAGCTTAAATTGGGGGAATCAGCCCCAGCATTTT
TRBV24-1	TRBJ2-3	NA	NA	CATSALVGSEYGTDTQYF	TGTGCCACCAGTGCCTTGGTGGGTTCCGAGTATGGCACAGATACGCAGTATTTT
TRBV7-8	TRBJ1-5	NA	TRBD1	CATARGNQPQHF	TGTGCCACAGCCAGGGGGAATCAGCCCCAGCATTTT
TRBV11-2	TRBJ2-3	NA	TRBD1	CASSPRGDRGFTDTQYF	TGTGCCAGCAGCCCGCGGGGGGACAGGGGGTTCACAGATACGCAGTATTTT